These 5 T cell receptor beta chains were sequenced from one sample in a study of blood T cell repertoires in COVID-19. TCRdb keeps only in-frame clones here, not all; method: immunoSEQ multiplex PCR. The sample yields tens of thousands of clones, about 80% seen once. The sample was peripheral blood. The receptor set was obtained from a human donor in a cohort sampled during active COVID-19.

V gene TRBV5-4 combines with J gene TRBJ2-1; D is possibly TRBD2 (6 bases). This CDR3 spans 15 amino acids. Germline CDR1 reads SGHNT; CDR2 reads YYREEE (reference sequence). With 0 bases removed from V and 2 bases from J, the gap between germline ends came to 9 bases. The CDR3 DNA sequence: TGTGCCAGCAGCTTGGAACTAGCAGCCTACAATGAGCAGTTCTTC. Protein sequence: CASSLELAAYNEQFF.

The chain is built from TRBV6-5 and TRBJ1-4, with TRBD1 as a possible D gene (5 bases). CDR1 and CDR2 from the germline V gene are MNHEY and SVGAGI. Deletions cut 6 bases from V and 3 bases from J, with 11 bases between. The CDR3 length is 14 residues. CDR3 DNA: TGTGCCAGCAGGGACACCGGAGCTAATGAAAAACTGTTTTTT. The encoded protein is CASRDTGANEKLFF.

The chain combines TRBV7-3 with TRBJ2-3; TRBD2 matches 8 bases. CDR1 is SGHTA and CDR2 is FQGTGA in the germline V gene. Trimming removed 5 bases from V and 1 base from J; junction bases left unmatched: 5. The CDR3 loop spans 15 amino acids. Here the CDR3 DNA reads TGTGCCAGCAGCCCCCTAGCGGGCCGCACAGATACGCAGTATTTT. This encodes CASSPLAGRTDTQYF.

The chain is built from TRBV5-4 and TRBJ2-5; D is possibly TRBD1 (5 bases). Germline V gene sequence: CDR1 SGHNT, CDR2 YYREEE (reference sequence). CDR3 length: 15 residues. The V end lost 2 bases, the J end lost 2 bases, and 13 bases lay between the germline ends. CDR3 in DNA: TGTGCCAGCAGCTTAACGGACACTTCACAAGAGACCCAGTACTTC. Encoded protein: CASSLTDTSQETQYF. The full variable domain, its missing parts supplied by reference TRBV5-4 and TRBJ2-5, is ETGVTQSPTHLIKTRGQQVTLRCSSQSGHNTVSWYQQALGQGPQFIFQYYREEENGRGNFPPRFSGLQFPNYSSELNVNALELDDSALYLCASSLTDTSQETQYFGPGTRLLVL.

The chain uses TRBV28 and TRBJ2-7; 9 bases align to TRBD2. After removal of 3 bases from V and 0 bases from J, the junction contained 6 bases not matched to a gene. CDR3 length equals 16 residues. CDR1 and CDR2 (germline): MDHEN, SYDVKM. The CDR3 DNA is TGTGCCAGCAGTTTTTCCCTAGCGGGGCTCTCCTACGAGCAGTACTTC. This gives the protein CASSFSLAGLSYEQYF.